The source of this T cell receptor (beta chain) is a study of blood T cell repertoires in COVID-19. On the study more broadly: T cells, B-cell-depleted T cells, or PBMCs provided the cDNA or gDNA that served as material.

Original handling: Estimates of nucleated cell counts were drawn from the amplification of reference gene primers. Clones were read by immunoSEQ multiplex PCR, and TCRdb kept only the in-frame ones, dropping some. D and trimming were read from the DNA, whereas the V and J calls and clone size are those reported in that table. The table lists 300,000 to 450,000 clones, around 87% of them singletons. The sequenced material came from peripheral blood. The sequence came from a human donor in a cohort sampled during active COVID-19.

This CDR3 reads CASRTGAVRYGYTF. In DNA form, the CDR3 reads TGTGCCAGCAGAACTGGGGCAGTAAGGTATGGCTACACCTTC. This sequence joins TRBV28 and TRBJ1-2, with D perhaps TRBD1 (5 bases). The CDR3 is 14 residues long. CDR1 is MDHEN, CDR2 SYDVKM, per germline. Trimming left V 6 bases short and J 5 bases short, with 16 bases between.